The rows below give T cell receptor beta chains drawn from one sample of a study of T cell changes during pregnancy in multiple sclerosis. Using immunoSEQ multiplex PCR, the repertoire was profiled, and TCRdb retains in-frame clones only, with some absent. The table shows under 35,000 clones, with 87% occurring only once. The source was CD8+ T cells from peripheral blood mononuclear cells, collected before pregnancy. Source of these receptors: a female donor with multiple sclerosis, enrolled in a pregnancy study. The CDR3 runs from the conserved cysteine through the conserved F or W. Each record gives: J gene, D gene, V gene, clone size, CDR3 DNA, CDR3 protein. A D gene is named only where the DNA matches it firmly. Clone size is given for some rows only: seen once, a few or many times, or a class if the clone is expanded.

TRBJ2-5 - TRBV6-5 - TGTGCCAGCAAGACTAACCAAGAGACCCAGTACTTC CASKTNQETQYF
TRBJ2-7 TRBD1 TRBV27 - TGTGCCAGCAGGGGACAGGGGCGAACCTACGAGCAGTACTTC CASRGQGRTYEQYF
TRBJ2-5 - TRBV7-3 - TGTGCCAGCAGCTTTGGTGGGCCGCAAGAGACCCAGTACTTC CASSFGGPQETQYF
TRBJ2-3 - TRBV12-5 - TGTGCTAGTGGGGAGGGGGGGATTTCAGATACGCAGTATTTT CASGEGGISDTQYF
TRBJ2-3 TRBD2 TRBV19 - TGTGCCAGTAGTATGCAGGCGGGAGGGAGCGCAGATACGCAGTATTTT CASSMQAGGSADTQYF
TRBJ1-2 TRBD1 TRBV7-8 - TGTGCCAGCAGCTTAGCGGGGCAGGGGGCTCCGTATGGCTACACCTTC CASSLAGQGAPYGYTF
TRBJ2-7 - TRBV5-3 - TGTGCCAGAAGCCATCGGACACAAGGATCCAACGAGCAGTACTTC CARSHRTQGSNEQYF
TRBJ1-5 - TRBV4-1 once TGCGCCAGCAGCCCTCTAGGACAGTACAATCAGCCCCAGCATTTT CASSPLGQYNQPQHF
TRBJ1-4 TRBD1 TRBV5-6 - TGTGCCAGCAGCCAGGGGGTTCTTAATGAAAAACTGTTTTTT CASSQGVLNEKLFF
TRBJ2-2 TRBD2 TRBV6-4 - TGTGCCAGCACCAGACTAGCGGGAGAGTCCGGGGAGCTGTTTTTT CASTRLAGESGELFF
TRBJ1-3 - TRBV5-4 once TGTGCCAGCAGCTTGAGGGGCGGTTCTGGAAACACCATATATTTT CASSLRGGSGNTIYF
TRBJ2-7 TRBD2 TRBV6-9 - TGTGCCAGCAGTTATTTGTTAGCGGGAAGTCTCTCCTACGAGCAGTACTTC CASSYLLAGSLSYEQYF
TRBJ2-2 - TRBV6-4 many TGTGCCAGCAGTACGGACGGGATCGGGGAGCTGTTTTTT CASSTDGIGELFF
TRBJ1-5 TRBD1 TRBV4-1 - TGCGCCAGCAGCCATTCAGCTCCAGGGGGCAGTCAGCCCCAGCATTTT CASSHSAPGGSQPQHF
TRBJ2-3 - TRBV27 - TGTGCCAGCTCTTACGCGGGAGATACGCAGTATTTT CASSYAGDTQYF
TRBJ1-4 - TRBV4-3 - TGCGCCAGCAGCCGATTAACAGGGAGTGCTGAAAAACTGTTTTTT CASSRLTGSAEKLFF
TRBJ2-7 - TRBV13 - TGTGCCAGCAGCCATAGTAATGGTGGCGAGCAGTACTTC CASSHSNGGEQYF
TRBJ2-5 TRBD2 TRBV9 - TGTGCCAGCAGCGTGAGGTCGGGAGGAGGTGTGACCCAGTACTTC CASSVRSGGGVTQYF
TRBJ1-1 - TRBV30 few TGTGCCTGGAGTGTCGGGGTGGCCGGCACTGAAGCTTTCTTT CAWSVGVAGTEAFF
TRBJ1-2 TRBD1 TRBV6-5 - TGTGCCAGCAGCTTCGACAGGGATGGCTACACCTTC CASSFDRDGYTF
TRBJ1-4 - TRBV2 - TGTGCCAGCAGCACGGACAGTTCGGGAAAACTGTTTTTT CASSTDSSGKLFF
TRBJ2-3 - TRBV6-4 few TGTGCCAGCAGTGAAGGGGGGGCCAGAGATACGCAGTATTTT CASSEGGARDTQYF
TRBJ1-6 TRBD1 TRBV5-8 - TGTGCCAGCAGCACCCTCGAGGGACAGGGGGTTTATTCACCCCTCCACTTT CASSTLEGQGVYSPLHF
TRBJ1-1 - TRBV19 - TGTGCCACCCATCTCTCCGAGGACACTGAAGCTTTCTTT CATHLSEDTEAFF
TRBJ2-2 - TRBV1 - TGCACCGGCAGCCACCCAGCTAGCGGGAGATATGCCGGGGAGCTGTTTTTT CTGSHPASGRYAGELFF
TRBJ2-1 TRBD2 TRBV5-5 - TGTGCCAGCAGCTTGGGGAGCGGGAGGGCCGTCAACAATGAGCAGTTCTTC CASSLGSGRAVNNEQFF
TRBJ1-1 - TRBV6-5 - TGTGCCAGCAGTTCCGACAGGAACACTGAAGCTTTCTTT CASSSDRNTEAFF
TRBJ1-1 TRBD1 TRBV10-2 - TGCGCCAGCAAGGAACCACGAACGGCCGAATGGGACAGGGAGAACACTGAAGCTTTCTTT CASKEPRTAEWDRENTEAFF
TRBJ2-7 - TRBV6-5 - TGTGCCAGCAGTTACTCAAGCTTCTACGAGCAGTACTTC CASSYSSFYEQYF
TRBJ1-4 - TRBV6-1 few TGTGCCAGCAGTGAAGGAGGGGGTAAAGGGAATGAAAAACTGTTTTTT CASSEGGGKGNEKLFF
TRBJ2-7 - TRBV4-3 - TGCGCCAGCAGCCAAGATGAGGCGGGCTACGAGCAGTACTTC CASSQDEAGYEQYF
TRBJ1-2 - TRBV5-6 - TGTGCCAGCAGCTTGGGAAGCAAACACTATGGCTACACCTTC CASSLGSKHYGYTF
TRBJ2-6 TRBD1 TRBV27 - TGTGCCAGCAGTTCCGGACAGGGTTTCGGGTTTGCTGGGGCCAACGTCCTGACTTTC CASSSGQGFGFAGANVLTF
TRBJ2-7 TRBD1 TRBV6-5 once TGTGCCAGCAGTGGGACAGGGGGTTCCTACGAGCAGTACTTC CASSGTGGSYEQYF
TRBJ1-2 TRBD1 TRBV11-2 - TGTGCCAGCAGCATTCCGGGACAGGTCCCTAACTATGGCTACACCTTC CASSIPGQVPNYGYTF
TRBJ2-1 TRBD1 TRBV11-2 - TGTGCCAGCAGCTTCGGGACAGTCCAGAATTACAATGAGCAGTTCTTC CASSFGTVQNYNEQFF
TRBJ2-7 TRBD2 TRBV18 - TGTGCCAGCTCACCACCGGGAGCAGGCGGGGGGGTCGACGAGCAGTACTTC CASSPPGAGGGVDEQYF
TRBJ2-5 TRBD2 TRBV9 - TGTGCCAGCAGCTATAGCGAGGGCGGGCTAGCGGGGGGAGACCAAGAGACCCAGTACTTC CASSYSEGGLAGGDQETQYF
TRBJ2-7 TRBD2 TRBV9 medium-sized TGTGCCAGCAGCGGCGGGAGAGACCCCCCCGACGAGCAGTACTTC CASSGGRDPPDEQYF
TRBJ2-1 TRBD2 TRBV6-5 - TGTGCCAGCAGTTACGCGGGAGAGGCGAATGAGCAGTTCTTC CASSYAGEANEQFF
TRBJ2-4 - TRBV7-9 few TGTGCCAGCACCCGACTAGACCTAGCCAAAAACATTCAGTACTTC CASTRLDLAKNIQYF
TRBJ2-1 - TRBV14 - TGTGCCAGCAGCCAAGAAGTTCGGGGTGAGCAGTTCTTC CASSQEVRGEQFF
TRBJ2-1 TRBD2 TRBV10-3 - TGTGCCATCAGTGAGTCACCTAGCGGGCCTTACAATGAGCAGTTCTTC CAISESPSGPYNEQFF
TRBJ2-7 - TRBV6-5 once TGTGCTAAGGGGTCAGTCACCTACGAGCAGTACTTC CAKGSVTYEQYF
TRBJ2-7 TRBD2 TRBV4-1 - TGCGCCAGCAGCCAAGTAATTACTAGCGGGAGAGACGAGCAGTACTTC CASSQVITSGRDEQYF
TRBJ1-1 TRBD1 TRBV5-1 - TGCGCCAGCAGCTTGGGACCGGGACAGGGGACTGAAGCTTTCTTT CASSLGPGQGTEAFF
TRBJ2-1 TRBD2 TRBV4-2 - TGTGCCAGCAGCCAAGAATTGGTAGCGGGGAGGGCCCGAGTTGAATCCTACAATGAGCAGTTCTTC CASSQELVAGRARVESYNEQFF
TRBJ1-5 TRBD1 TRBV30 - TGTGCCTGGAGTACGACAGGGGGTGAGCCCCAGCATTTT CAWSTTGGEPQHF
TRBJ1-1 - TRBV15 - TGTGCCACCAGCAGAGCCCAGGAAGGTGGCACTGAAGCTTTCTTT CATSRAQEGGTEAFF
TRBJ2-1 TRBD2 TRBV7-9 - TGTGCCAGCAGCTCCACGGGACTAGCGCCATACAATGAGCAGTTCTTC CASSSTGLAPYNEQFF
TRBJ2-7 TRBD1 TRBV5-6 - TGTGCCAGCACGCAGGGACAGGGAACCTACGAGCAGTACTTC CASTQGQGTYEQYF